This TCR beta chain derives from a study of cytomegalovirus exposure and HLA in healthy donors. Study information: A previous analysis identified approximately 110 million unique TCR beta sequences derived from 180 million or so T cells.

The V end was cut by 0 bases, the J end by 1 base, with 12 bases between. CDR3 length: 16 residues. Per the germline V gene, CDR1 is KGHSH and CDR2 is LQKENI. The PCR had 60 Vbeta and 13 Jbeta primers. The assay was immunoSEQ multiplex PCR, and TCRdb's table has in-frame clones only and misses some. The sample carries about 140,000 clones, around 80% recorded once. This TCR was sampled from a male donor in good health and CMV-seronegative. V usage is TRBV18 and J usage is TRBJ2-5; D possibly corresponds to TRBD2 (5 bases). The specimen was PBMCs. CDR3 DNA: TGTGCCAGCTCACCACCGTTGCCTAGCCCCCAAGAGACCCAGTACTTC. This encodes CASSPPLPSPQETQYF. Supplemented by reference TRBV18 and TRBJ2-5, the full variable domain reads NAGVMQNPRHLVRRRGQEARLRCSPMKGHSHVYWYRQLPEEGLKFMVYLQKENIIDESGMPKERFSAEFPKEGPSILRIQQVVRGDSAAYFCASSPPLPSPQETQYFGPGTRLLVL.